This T cell receptor (beta chain) was documented in a study of radiotherapy plus CTLA-4 blockade in lung cancer. Data came from immunoSEQ multiplex PCR; TCRdb stores just in-frame clones and leaves some out. The sample holds 60,000 to 70,000 clones, over 75% seen once. The CDR3 loop spans 14 amino acids. Germline loops: CDR1 MNHEY, CDR2 SVGAGI. For this clone: The junction shows a germline mismatch at one end, possibly a read error.

The input for sequencing was peripheral blood, taken from a patient treated with radiotherapy plus ipilimumab. The TCR originated in a human donor with non-small cell lung cancer who had a partial response to radiotherapy plus ipilimumab. This sequence joins TRBV6-5 and TRBJ2-3; TRBD2 is a possible D gene (5 bases). CDR3 sequence (DNA): TGTGCCAGCAGTAAACTAGACTTCACAGATGCGCAGTATTTT. This gives the protein CASSKLDFTDAQYF.